This is a list of T cell receptor beta chains from one sample in a study of T cell responses to AZD1222 COVID-19 vaccine. The table came from immunoSEQ multiplex PCR; TCRdb's copy has only in-frame clones and leaves some out. The sample includes 80,000 to 100,000 clones, under 95% of them seen just once. Sequencing used peripheral blood, obtained 28 days after the second AZD1222 dose. All receptors derive from an adult who received the AZD1222 COVID-19 vaccine. The conserved cysteine and the conserved F or W are not part of the CDR3 here.

TRBV7-8,ASRQVQGSGYT
TRBV7-3,ASSSGGANTEAF
TRBV4-2,ASSHILVGYT
TRBV20-1,SASRGPPSYNSPLH
TRBV2,ASKQTSAVPNEQF
TRBV4-1,ASSQGSGRTYNEQF
TRBV7-6,ASSLDRGSADTQY
TRBV9,ASSPATTPGLSTY
TRBV27,ASSLSTVLNTEAF
TRBV7-2,ASSLGGGVGNTIY
TRBV23-1,ASSQVMGEPF
TRBV5-8,ASSLGANYGYT
TRBV7-9,ASSSRTARPSGSPLH
TRBV6-1,ASSEWWGNQPQH
TRBV24-1,ATSDHLTTEAF
TRBV5-1,ASSLDLAGGGETQY
TRBV2,ASSFAGAGEQY
TRBV6-5,ASRGTVTDTQY
TRBV5-8,ASSLEGLSLSGELF
TRBV28,ASSVGQGAIEAF
TRBV2,ASGTDFEKLF
TRBV6-5,ASSFTGGRYGYT
TRBV7-3,ASSLIQGRYTGELF
TRBV2,ASSEQGPYEQY
TRBV28,ASSLLGWGYT
TRBV28,ASSLKGFQVYNEQF
TRBV27,ASSLSGEGSRANYGYT
TRBV29-1,SAGTGRRTEAF
TRBV4-1,ASSQAWTSGYEQY
TRBV11-3,ASSVSDKANYGYT
TRBV12-3/TRBV12-4,ASSLAVYGYT
TRBV28,ASSFSGGGTEAF
TRBV7-2,ASSVSGSGTQY
TRBV29-1,SVEYGSSYNEQF